The text below deals with one T cell receptor beta chain. This table comes from immunoSEQ multiplex PCR, and its TCRdb copy is limited to in-frame clones, with some not included. The top ten hold 0.78% of the sample, which has about 40,000 clones, about 90% seen once. These data come from a study of T cell changes during pregnancy in multiple sclerosis. CDR1 is SGHTA, CDR2 FQGNSA, per germline. The CDR3 totals 16 residues. V dropped 5 bases and J dropped 5; count of bases not matched to a gene: 10. The chain is built from TRBV7-2 and TRBJ2-1; 9 positions match TRBD2. The sequence was collected from a female donor with multiple sclerosis, enrolled in a pregnancy study. The specimen comprised CD4+ T cells from peripheral blood mononuclear cells, sampled before pregnancy. The CDR3 spells CASSPWASGINNEQFF. The CDR3 DNA reads as TGTGCCAGCAGCCCATGGGCTAGCGGGATTAACAATGAGCAGTTCTTC.